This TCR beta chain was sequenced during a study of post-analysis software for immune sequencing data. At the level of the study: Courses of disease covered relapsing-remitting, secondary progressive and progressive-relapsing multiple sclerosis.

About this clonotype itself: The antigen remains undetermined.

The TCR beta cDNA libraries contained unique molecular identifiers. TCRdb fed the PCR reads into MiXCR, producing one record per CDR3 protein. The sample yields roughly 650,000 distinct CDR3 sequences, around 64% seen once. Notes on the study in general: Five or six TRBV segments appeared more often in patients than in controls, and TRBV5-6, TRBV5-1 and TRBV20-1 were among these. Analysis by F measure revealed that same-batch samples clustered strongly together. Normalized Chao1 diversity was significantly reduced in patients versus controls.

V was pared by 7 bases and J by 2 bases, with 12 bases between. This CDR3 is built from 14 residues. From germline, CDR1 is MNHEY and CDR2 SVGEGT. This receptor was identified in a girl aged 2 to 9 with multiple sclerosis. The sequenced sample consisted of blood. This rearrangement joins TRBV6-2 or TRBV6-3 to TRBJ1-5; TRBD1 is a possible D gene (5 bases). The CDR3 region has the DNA TGTGCCAGCAACCCAAGGGGAGGCAATCAGCCCCAGCATTTT. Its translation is CASNPRGGNQPQHF.